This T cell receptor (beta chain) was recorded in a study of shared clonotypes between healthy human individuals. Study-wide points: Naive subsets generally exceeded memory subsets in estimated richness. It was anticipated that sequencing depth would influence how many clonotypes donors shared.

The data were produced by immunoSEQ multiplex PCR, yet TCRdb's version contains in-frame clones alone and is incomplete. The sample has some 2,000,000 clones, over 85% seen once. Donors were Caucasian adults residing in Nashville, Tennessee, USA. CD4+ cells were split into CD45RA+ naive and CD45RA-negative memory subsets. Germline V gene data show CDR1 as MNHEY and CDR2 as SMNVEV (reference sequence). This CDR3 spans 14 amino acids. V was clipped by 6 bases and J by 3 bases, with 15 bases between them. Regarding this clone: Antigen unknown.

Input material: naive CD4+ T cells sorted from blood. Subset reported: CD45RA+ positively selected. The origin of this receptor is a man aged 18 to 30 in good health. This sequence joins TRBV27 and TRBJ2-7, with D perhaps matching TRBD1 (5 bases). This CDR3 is CASRPLGRVYEQYF. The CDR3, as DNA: TGTGCCAGCAGACCCCTGGGCAGGGTCTACGAGCAGTACTTC.